Sequencing of this T cell receptor (beta chain) was carried out in a study of blood T cell repertoires in COVID-19. Germline trimming cut 0 bases from V and 5 bases from J; bases unmatched to any gene: 4. The CDR3 consists of 16 residues. The germline CDR1 and CDR2 sequences are SGHTA and FQGNSA. Here immunoSEQ multiplex PCR was the method, and the copy in TCRdb shows in-frame clones only, minus some. This table has some 140,000 clones, around 80% appearing once. Sequenced input: peripheral blood. The chain links TRBV7-2 to TRBJ2-1; 10 positions match TRBD1. The sequence was collected from a man aged 55 to 70 who had recovered from COVID-19. CDR3 sequence (DNA): TGTGCCAGCAGCTTAGCTGGACAGGGGGGGAACAATGAGCAGTTCTTC. Translating it yields CASSLAGQGGNNEQFF.